This T cell receptor beta chain came from a study of blood T cells in healthy people across ages. Points from the study as a whole: A conclusive naive versus antigen-experienced comparison was prevented by the unsorted PBMCs.

The germline V gene encodes CDR1 MNHEY and CDR2 SVGEGT. V was shortened by 5 bases and J by 3 bases, with 14 bases between the two germline ends. The CDR3 sequence is 14 residues long. This clonotype was detected many times. The antigen is undetermined. Isolation recovered at least 7 million PBMCs from every sample. A second PCR of 7 to 11 cycles used a sample-barcoded 5' primer and a J-beta primer mix. Each TCR beta cDNA got a 12-nucleotide random molecular identifier. Each sample yielded at least 2.5 million CDR3-containing paired-end reads. One entry per CDR3 protein, called by TCRdb with MiXCR from the 5' RACE reads. The table lists 850,000 to 950,000 distinct CDR3 sequences, around 30% of them singletons.

The sequence was collected from an elderly woman in good health. Sequences were obtained from blood. The gene calls are TRBV6-2 or TRBV6-3 and TRBJ2-7; the D gene is possibly TRBD1 (5 bases). The CDR3 region has the DNA TGTGCCAGCAGTCCCGACAGTGTTTACTACGAGCAGTACTTC. Translating gives CASSPDSVYYEQYF.